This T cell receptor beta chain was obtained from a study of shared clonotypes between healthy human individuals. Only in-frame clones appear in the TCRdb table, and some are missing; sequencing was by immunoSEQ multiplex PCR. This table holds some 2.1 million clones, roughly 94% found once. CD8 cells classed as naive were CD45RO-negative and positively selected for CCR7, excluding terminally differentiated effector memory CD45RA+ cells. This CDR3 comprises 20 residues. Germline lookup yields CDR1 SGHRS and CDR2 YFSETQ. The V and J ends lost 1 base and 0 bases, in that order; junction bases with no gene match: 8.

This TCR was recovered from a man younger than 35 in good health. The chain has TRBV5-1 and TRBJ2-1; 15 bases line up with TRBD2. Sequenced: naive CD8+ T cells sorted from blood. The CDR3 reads CASSLYGTSGRPSSYNEQFF. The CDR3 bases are TGCGCCAGCAGCTTGTACGGGACTAGCGGGAGGCCGAGCTCCTACAATGAGCAGTTCTTC.